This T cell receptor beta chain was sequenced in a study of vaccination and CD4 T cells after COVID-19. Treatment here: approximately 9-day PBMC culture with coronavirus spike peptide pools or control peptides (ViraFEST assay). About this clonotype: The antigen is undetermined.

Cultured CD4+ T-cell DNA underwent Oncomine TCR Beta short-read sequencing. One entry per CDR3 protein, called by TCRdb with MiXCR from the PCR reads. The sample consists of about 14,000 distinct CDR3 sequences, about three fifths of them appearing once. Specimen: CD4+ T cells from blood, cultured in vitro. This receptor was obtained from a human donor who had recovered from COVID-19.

As DNA, the CDR3 is TGTGCCAGCAGCGTAGTGGGTGTGCCGGATACGCAGTATTTT. Its translation is CASSVVGVPDTQYF. This sequence joins TRBV9 and TRBJ2-3, with no clear D. The germline gives CDR1 SGDLS, CDR2 YYNGEE. The V gene lost 0 bases and the J gene lost 6 bases, with 11 bases spanning the gap. CDR3 length: 14 residues. The entire variable domain, with the rest obtained from reference TRBV9 and TRBJ2-3, is as follows: DSGVTQTPKHLITATGQRVTLRCSPRSGDLSVYWYQQSLDQGLQFLIQYYNGEERAKGNILERFSAQQFPDLHSELNLSSLELGDSALYFCASSVVGVPDTQYFGPGTRLTVL.